The following is a T cell receptor beta chain sequence with its context. Its target antigen remains unknown. No much larger clone is present one base from it, and per-base qualities are unavailable. In the germline V gene, CDR1 corresponds to SNHLY and CDR2 to FYNNEI. Trimming takes 1 base from V and 2 bases from J, and the germline ends sit 9 bases apart. CDR3 length: 14 amino acids, cysteine to phenylalanine. Of the read, only the CDR3 DNA is kept; its 42 bases are in frame from base 1. In the paper's terms, the treatment or condition label means: allogeneic hematopoietic cell transplantation with graft depleted of TCRalphabeta T cells and CD19 B cells. Transplant recipients were children who received TCRalphabeta/CD19-depleted allogeneic hematopoietic cell grafts. These data are taken from a study of T-cell reconstitution after alpha-beta-depleted transplantation in children (dated by TCRdb to the mid-2010s). At the level of the whole study: The study quantitatively tracked T-cell immune reconstitution after TCRalphabeta/CD19-depleted allogeneic hematopoietic cell transplantation in children using TCR repertoire profiling. Beyond this particular receptor, the publication reports: The frequencies of hyperexpanded clones fell over the following months, and after one year, T-cell counts and TCRbeta diversity were mostly attributed to newly produced T cells. About two months after transplant, the apparently early recovery of alphabetaT-cell counts reportedly depended on just several hundred clones that had expanded rapidly and came from non-depleted graft cells. In some patients, the high TCRbeta diversity seen at day 60 was put down to recipient T cells and intrathymic progenitors that had survived conditioning.

Library creation used PCR. Sequenced on an Illumina HiSeq 2500. Molecular barcoding was employed in the preparation of TCR libraries, with unique molecular identifiers being used to normalize TCRbeta repertoire quantification. Through fastp at Q25 and MiXCR, TCRdb rebuilt clones from the public reads, retaining in-frame beta chains. Merged by CDR3 protein, the rows form single entries marked with the most common genes and DNA. This sample is represented by 400,000 to 450,000 distinct CDR3 sequences; about 45% of them were singletons. 27% of the sample belongs to the ten largest clones. This chain is built from TRBV2 and TRBJ2-7, with the D gene possibly TRBD1 or TRBD2, each one fitting 5 bases. The sample consisted of PBMCs, taken before TCRalphabeta/CD19-depleted stem cell transplant. The receptor's source is a girl aged 2 to 10 with aplastic anemia, due to receive a stem cell transplant. In nucleotide form, the sequence is TGTGCCAGCAGTGAAGAGAGGGGAGCCTACGAGCAGTACTTC. Its protein product is CASSEERGAYEQYF.